The rows below give T cell receptor beta chains drawn from one sample of a study of cytomegalovirus exposure and HLA in healthy donors. TCRdb's table, derived via immunoSEQ multiplex PCR, lists solely in-frame clones and lacks some. This sample carries over 150,000 clones, 80% of them seen once, and the ten largest clones take about 4.5%. Sequencing was done on a sample of PBMCs. The receptors shown here come from a man younger than 45 in good health and CMV-seronegative. The CDR3 runs from the conserved cysteine through the conserved F or W. A D gene is named only where the DNA matches it firmly. Clone size appears in some rows only: once, few, many, or a class for an expanded clone.

v_gene,abundance,d_gene,j_gene,CDR3aa,CDR3nt
TRBV11-1,.,.,TRBJ2-5,CASSRQETQYF,TGTGCCAGCAGCCGTCAAGAGACCCAGTACTTC
TRBV25-1,.,.,TRBJ2-5,CASSEGRAGETQYF,TGTGCCAGCAGTGAGGGAAGGGCGGGGGAGACCCAGTACTTC
TRBV15,.,TRBD1,TRBJ1-1,CATSRYGQGDTEAFF,TGTGCCACCAGCAGATACGGACAGGGGGACACTGAAGCTTTCTTT
TRBV7-2,.,TRBD1,TRBJ1-5,CASSLPGTGRNQPQHF,TGTGCCAGCAGCTTGCCTGGGACAGGCCGCAATCAGCCCCAGCATTTT
TRBV19,few,.,TRBJ1-3,CASSIAAGADTIYF,TGTGCCAGTAGTATAGCCGCAGGGGCCGACACCATATATTTT
TRBV6-5,few,TRBD1,TRBJ2-3,CASSYGTGGRTDTQYF,TGTGCCAGCAGTTACGGGACAGGGGGCCGGACAGATACGCAGTATTTT
TRBV15,.,.,TRBJ2-2,CATSRDLGRNGELFF,TGTGCCACCAGCAGAGATTTGGGGCGGAACGGGGAGCTGTTTTTT
TRBV5-4,.,.,TRBJ1-2,CASSTDGGLGYGYTF,TGTGCCAGCAGCACGGACGGGGGTTTAGGCTATGGCTACACCTTC
TRBV28,few,.,TRBJ1-4,CASSPWGGQLFF,TGTGCCAGCAGCCCCTGGGGAGGGCAACTGTTTTTT
TRBV18,.,TRBD1,TRBJ1-3,CASSPGLGQGNTIYF,TGTGCCAGCTCACCCGGCTTGGGACAGGGAAACACCATATATTTT
TRBV18,.,.,TRBJ1-2,CASSPGAAEGYTF,TGTGCCAGCTCACCTGGGGCCGCGGAGGGCTACACCTTC
TRBV6-5,.,TRBD1,TRBJ1-1,CASTKGQIHNTEAFF,TGTGCCAGCACTAAGGGACAGATACATAACACTGAAGCTTTCTTT
TRBV9,.,TRBD2,TRBJ2-3,CASSDLDRLAGVDTQYF,TGTGCCAGCAGCGACTTGGACCGACTAGCGGGAGTTGATACGCAGTATTTT
TRBV6-1,.,.,TRBJ2-5,CASRTPTYLEEAQYF,TGTGCCAGCAGAACCCCCACATACTTGGAAGAGGCCCAGTACTTC
TRBV5-1,.,.,TRBJ2-1,CASTPAGPTGWNEQFF,TGCGCCAGCACCCCGGCGGGGCCGACGGGCTGGAATGAGCAGTTCTTC
TRBV30,.,.,TRBJ2-5,CAWSRGRETQYF,TGTGCCTGGAGTAGGGGGAGAGAGACCCAGTACTTC
TRBV4-2,.,.,TRBJ1-1,CASSPGQLTEAFF,TGTGCCAGCAGCCCTGGACAGCTCACTGAAGCTTTCTTT
TRBV13,.,.,TRBJ2-7,CASSDGLYRHEQYF,TGTGCCAGCAGCGACGGACTGTACCGGCACGAGCAGTACTTC
TRBV28,.,.,TRBJ2-7,CASSFGDSLGQYF,TGTGCCAGCAGTTTCGGAGACAGTCTTGGGCAGTACTTC
TRBV5-1,.,TRBD2,TRBJ2-1,CASSLGPGTSGGNEQFF,TGCGCCAGCAGCTTGGGGCCGGGAACTAGCGGGGGCAATGAGCAGTTCTTC
TRBV6-1,few,TRBD1,TRBJ2-1,CASSPWTGGKFF,TGTGCCAGCAGCCCCTGGACAGGGGGGAAGTTCTTC
TRBV7-9,.,.,TRBJ2-5,CASSSKETQYF,TGTGCCAGCAGCAGCAAGGAGACCCAGTACTTC
TRBV2,.,.,TRBJ2-7,CASNHLYEQYF,TGTGCCAGCAACCACTTATACGAGCAGTACTTC
TRBV7-2,once,TRBD2,TRBJ2-3,CASSKSGGSADTQYF,TGTGCCAGCAGCAAAAGCGGGGGGAGTGCAGATACGCAGTATTTT
TRBV5-5,.,.,TRBJ1-2,CASSLGGIYGYTF,TGTGCCAGCAGCTTAGGAGGAATTTATGGCTACACCTTC